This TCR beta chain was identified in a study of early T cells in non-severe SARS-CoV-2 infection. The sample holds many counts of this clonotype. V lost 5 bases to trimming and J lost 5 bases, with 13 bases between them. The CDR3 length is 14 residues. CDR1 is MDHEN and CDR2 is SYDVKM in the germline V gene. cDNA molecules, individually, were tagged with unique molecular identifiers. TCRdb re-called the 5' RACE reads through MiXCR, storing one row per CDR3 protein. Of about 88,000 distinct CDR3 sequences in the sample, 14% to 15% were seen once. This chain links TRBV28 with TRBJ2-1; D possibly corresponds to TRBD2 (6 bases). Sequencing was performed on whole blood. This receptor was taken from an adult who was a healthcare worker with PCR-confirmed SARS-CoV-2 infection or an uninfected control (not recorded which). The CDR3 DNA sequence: TGTGCCAGCAGTCTACCCGGGAGCGACAATGAGCAGTTCTTC. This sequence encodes CASSLPGSDNEQFF.